This T cell receptor (beta chain) appears in the sequencing data of a study of blood T cell repertoires in COVID-19. Across the study: There were acute and convalescent COVID-19 samples, and they came from the United States, Italy and Spain. The analysed material was cDNA or gDNA that came from T cells, B-cell-depleted T cells, or PBMCs.

Profiled with immunoSEQ multiplex PCR; TCRdb holds only in-frame clones, not every one. Of 100,000 to 150,000 clones in the sample, over 70% were seen once. The CDR3 contains 13 residues. Germline values: CDR1 SSHAT, CDR2 FNYEAQ (reference sequence). A note on this clone: One end of the junction varies from germline; a read error may be responsible.

The sequenced sample consisted of peripheral blood. The chain couples TRBV7-7 to TRBJ2-1; no clear D gene. The TCR sequence derives from a man between 45 and 60 years old with active COVID-19. CDR3 sequence reads: CASSVNNNDEQFF. CDR3 DNA: TGTGCTAGCAGCGTGAACAACAACGATGAGCAGTTCTTC.